In this sample, the clone carrying this T cell receptor (beta chain) turned up a few times. RNA transcripts were the template for amplifying TCR beta CDR3 regions. During a first-round RT-PCR of the TCR CDR3, the HTBI primer set was used. TCRdb fed the multiplex PCR reads into MiXCR, producing one record per CDR3 protein. Of approximately 690,000 distinct CDR3 sequences in the sample, roughly 15% were seen once. Germline CDR1 is MNHNS and CDR2 is SASEGT. This CDR3 is 14 amino acids long. The ends were cut back, 8 bases at V and 1 base at J, with 11 bases in the middle. The entry originates in a study of T cells in Graves' hyperthyroidism and ophthalmopathy.

The chain links TRBV6-1 to TRBJ2-2; no firm D call. The sample consisted of blood. The sequence was collected from a woman aged 50 to 60 with Graves' ophthalmopathy. CDR3 coding DNA: TGTGCCAGCTGCTGGCGGCAGAACACCGGGGAGCTGTTTTTT. Translated: CASCWRQNTGELFF.